The 21 T cell receptor beta chains below were found in one sample sequenced in a study of blood T cell repertoires in COVID-19. Using immunoSEQ multiplex PCR, the repertoire was profiled, and TCRdb retains in-frame clones only, with some absent. The table lists about 100,000 clones, around 81% of them singletons, with roughly 13% in the top ten. The sample was peripheral blood. The source is a man aged 45-65 years with active or convalescent COVID-19.

The gene calls are TRBV19 and TRBJ2-1, with D unresolved. V was pared by 2 bases and J by 2 bases, with 4 bases between. Germline V gene lookup returns CDR1 LNHDA and CDR2 SQIVND (reference sequence). There are 13 residues in the CDR3. The CDR3 DNA sequence: TGTGCCAGTAGTATACGCGCCTACAATGAGCAGTTCTTC. This sequence encodes CASSIRAYNEQFF.

This clone was seen more than once but under ten times. The gene calls are TRBV28 and TRBJ1-5; D is possibly TRBD1 (6 bases). Looked up from germline, CDR1 is MDHEN and CDR2 is SYDVKM. This CDR3 has 12 residues. V was trimmed by 5 bases and J by 6 bases, leaving 8 bases between them. DNA of the CDR3: TGTGCCAGCAGTCTAGGGGGTCAGCCCCAGCATTTT. This encodes CASSLGGQPQHF.

The rearrangement uses TRBV29-1 and TRBJ1-2, with a possible D match to TRBD1 (5 bases). V was shortened by 1 base and J by 4 bases, with 13 bases between the two germline ends. The CDR3 loop spans 14 amino acids. Germline loops: CDR1 SQVTM, CDR2 ANQGSEA. Here the CDR3 reads CSVEGPGGVYGYTF. The CDR3 nucleotides read TGCAGCGTTGAAGGTCCAGGAGGGGTCTATGGCTACACCTTC. Complete variable domain (other parts from reference TRBV29-1 and TRBJ1-2): SAVISQKPSRDICQRGTSLTIQCQVDSQVTMMFWYRQQPGQSLTLIATANQGSEATYESGFVIDKFPISRPNLTFSTLTVSNMSPEDSSIYLCSVEGPGGVYGYTFGSGTRLTVV.

This clone was detected only a few times. The chain uses TRBV3-1 (or the pseudogene TRBV3-2) and TRBJ2-3; TRBD2 matches at 12 bases. V was pared by 6 bases and J by 5 bases, with 6 bases of the junction left unmatched. CDR1 LGHDT and CDR2 YNNKEL come from the germline V gene (reference sequence). The CDR3 contains 15 residues. The CDR3 DNA is TGTGCCAGCAGATTCCTAGCGGGAGGGGGAGATACGCAGTATTTT. This encodes CASRFLAGGGDTQYF.

There are many counts of this clone. The J gene is TRBJ1-4, the V gene TRBV7-6, with D uncertain. This CDR3 is built from 17 residues. V was cut by 1 base and J by 1 base, with 13 bases left in between. Germline loops: CDR1 SGHVS, CDR2 FNYEAQ. This chain's CDR3 is CASSLERLSVTNEKLFF. CDR3 bases: TGTGCCAGCAGCTTAGAAAGACTTTCTGTAACTAATGAAAAACTGTTTTTT.

This chain links TRBV3-1 (or the pseudogene TRBV3-2) with TRBJ2-3, with 10 bases that match TRBD2. This CDR3 comprises 16 residues. Per the germline V gene, CDR1 is LGHDT and CDR2 is YNNKEL (reference sequence). V gave up 2 bases and J gave up 5 bases; unmatched junction bases: 7. The CDR3 coding sequence is TGTGCCAGCAGCCAATTAAGCGGGAGGGTTGGAGATACGCAGTATTTT. This translates into CASSQLSGRVGDTQYF.

The gene calls are TRBV5-8 and TRBJ1-4; 9 bases are shared with TRBD1. This CDR3 comprises 15 residues. Germline CDR1 and CDR2: SGHTS and YDEGEE. The V gene end was trimmed by 1 base and the J gene end by 5 bases; junction bases not matched to a gene: 3. The DNA of the CDR3 is TGTGCCAGCAGCTTGATTGGACAGGGGAATGAAAAACTGTTTTTT. Protein: CASSLIGQGNEKLFF.

The chain combines TRBV4-1 with TRBJ2-7, with TRBD2 matching over 11 bases. Germline values: CDR1 MGHRA, CDR2 YSYEKL. The CDR3 is made up of 16 amino acids. J lost 3 bases, V lost 0 bases, and 4 bases had no gene match. In nucleotides, the CDR3 is TGCGCCAGCAGCCAAGAGGGGACTAGCGGTTACTACGAGCAGTACTTC. Translated, it gives CASSQEGTSGYYEQYF.

The CDR3 DNA follows: TGTGCCAGCAGCGTAGGGACACCTCCTAAAGAGACCCAGTACTTC. Its translation: CASSVGTPPKETQYF. This rearrangement joins TRBV9 to TRBJ2-5; TRBD1 might be the D (5 bases). The CDR3 contains 15 residues. V lost 0 bases, J lost 3 bases, and 12 bases lay in between. Germline loops: CDR1 SGDLS, CDR2 YYNGEE.

The V call is TRBV7-8, the J call TRBJ2-1, with 11 positions matching TRBD2. This CDR3 spans 15 amino acids. Losses at the gene ends were 8 bases for V and 8 bases for J; bases not matched to a gene: 11. Germline V CDR1 and CDR2: SGHVS, FQNEAQ. The CDR3 here is CASSRRLAGIDEQFF. Here the CDR3 DNA reads TGTGCCAGCTCCCGAAGACTAGCGGGAATCGATGAGCAGTTCTTC. Looking up the rest from reference TRBV7-8 and TRBJ2-1 gives the full variable domain: GAGVSQSPRYKVAKRGQDVALRCDPISGHVSLFWYQQALGQGPEFLTYFQNEAQLDKSGLPSDRFFAERPEGSVSTLKIQRTQQEDSAVYLCASSRRLAGIDEQFFGPGTRLTVL.

The chain uses TRBV3-1 (or the pseudogene TRBV3-2) and TRBJ2-3; D gene ambiguous. The CDR3 covers 15 residues. The germline V gene has CDR1 LGHDT and CDR2 YNNKEL (reference sequence). V gave up 1 base and J gave up 1 base, with 9 bases separating them. This chain's CDR3 is CASSQGVGGTDTQYF. CDR3 nucleotides: TGTGCCAGCAGCCAAGGGGTGGGCGGCACAGATACGCAGTATTTT.

This clone was detected only a few times. V is TRBV5-1 and J is TRBJ2-7, with D uncertain. The germline V gene encodes CDR1 SGHRS and CDR2 YFSETQ. The germline V and J ends were trimmed by 0 bases and 0 bases, with 13 bases remaining between them. This CDR3 contains 16 residues. In DNA, the CDR3 is TGCGCCAGCAGCTTGGGTGGCAGGATGAGCTCCTACGAGCAGTACTTC. Translation gives CASSLGGRMSSYEQYF.

The chain has TRBV5-1 and TRBJ2-7; 8 bases are a match to TRBD2. The germline CDR1 and CDR2 sequences are SGHRS and YFSETQ. V shed 2 bases, J shed 0 bases, and the junction held 4 bases outside the gene matches. This CDR3 has 15 amino acids. CDR3 DNA sequence: TGCGCCAGCAGCTTACTAGCGGTTAGCTCCTACGAGCAGTACTTC. As protein: CASSLLAVSSYEQYF.

V and J are TRBV25-1 and TRBJ1-2; 8 positions match TRBD1. CDR1 is MGHDK and CDR2 is SYGVNS in the germline V gene. CDR3 length: 13 residues. Trimming cost V 4 bases and J 11 bases; bases outside gene matches: 9. Here the CDR3 DNA reads TGTGCCAGCAGTGCGGACAGGGACCTACGGTACACCTTC. It encodes CASSADRDLRYTF.

The chain has TRBV5-1 and TRBJ2-7, with D unresolved. V was pared by 0 bases and J by 3 bases, with 13 bases between. The CDR3 sequence is 15 residues long. CDR1 is SGHRS, CDR2 YFSETQ, per germline. DNA for the CDR3: TGCGCCAGCAGCTTGGCCCCAAACTTCAACTACGAGCAGTACTTC. It translates to CASSLAPNFNYEQYF.

The gene calls are TRBV9 and TRBJ2-1; the match to TRBD2 covers 8 bases. V lost 1 base, J lost 3 bases, and 0 bases stayed unmatched. The CDR3 is 14 residues long. Germline assignment: CDR1 SGDLS and CDR2 YYNGEE. The CDR3 nucleotides read TGTGCCAGCAGCGTAAGCGGGGGCTACAATGAGCAGTTCTTC. Protein sequence: CASSVSGGYNEQFF.

V is TRBV10-1 and J is TRBJ2-3, with 8 bases lining up with TRBD2. CDR1 and CDR2 (germline): WNHNN, SYGVQD (reference sequence). V lost 0 bases and J lost 5; bases outside the gene matches: 7. This CDR3 is built from 16 residues. This CDR3 reads CASSESKLAGQDTQYF. DNA of the CDR3: TGCGCCAGCAGTGAGTCGAAGTTAGCGGGACAAGATACGCAGTATTTT.

CDR3 sequence reads: CASSLVRGRGDTQYF. For the CDR3, the DNA is TGCGCCAGCAGCTTGGTACGAGGGCGAGGGGATACGCAGTATTTT. The rearrangement uses TRBV5-1 and TRBJ2-3; TRBD2 is a possible D gene (5 bases). This CDR3 has 15 amino acids. V was shortened by 0 bases and J by 6 bases, with 14 bases between the two germline ends. Germline V gene sequence: CDR1 SGHRS, CDR2 YFSETQ. The complete variable domain, with remaining parts taken from reference TRBV5-1 and TRBJ2-3, reads KAGVTQTPRYLIKTRGQQVTLSCSPISGHRSVSWYQQTPGQGLQFLFEYFSETQRNKGNFPGRFSGRQFSNSRSEMNVSTLELGDSALYLCASSLVRGRGDTQYFGPGTRLTVL.

The V gene is TRBV29-1, the J gene TRBJ1-5; D is ambiguous. This CDR3 spans 13 amino acids. Germline-derived CDR1 and CDR2 are SQVTM and ANQGSEA. V was pared by 4 bases and J by 6 bases, with 13 bases between. CDR3 bases: TGCAGCGTTGGCGACCTAGGCACTCAGCCCCAGCATTTT. This codes for CSVGDLGTQPQHF.

The chain recombines TRBV2 with TRBJ2-7; D is possibly TRBD2 (6 bases). The CDR3 has 13 amino acids. With 9 bases removed from V and 5 bases from J, the gap between germline ends came to 17 bases. Germline V lookup: CDR1 SNHLY, CDR2 FYNNEI. DNA for the CDR3: TGTGCCAGATTAGCATTTTCGGGGGACGAGCAGTACTTC. Its protein product is CARLAFSGDEQYF.

The chain combines TRBV7-3 with TRBJ2-1, with TRBD2 matching over 7 bases. The CDR3 has 13 amino acids. Germline V lookup: CDR1 SGHTA, CDR2 FQGTGA. The trim removed 5 bases at V and 9 bases at J, leaving 7 bases unmatched. The CDR3 loop reads CASSTLTSSEQFF. The CDR3 DNA sequence: TGTGCCAGCAGCACCTTGACTAGCTCTGAGCAGTTCTTC.